A selection of T cell receptor beta chains follows, all from one sample in a study of monozygotic twins with inflammatory bowel disease. TCRdb re-called the 5' RACE reads and shows each CDR3 protein once, DNA omitted. Its table records 110,000 to 150,000 distinct CDR3 sequences. Sequencing was done on a sample of blood. The receptors were gathered from a human donor with ulcerative colitis or Crohn's disease, or a healthy co-twin of an affected twin (not recorded which). The CDR3 runs from the conserved cysteine through the conserved F or W. The order of the fields is J gene, V gene, CDR3 protein.

TRBJ2-7 TRBV20-1 CSARDKGAGGYEQYF
TRBJ2-2 TRBV5-1 CASSLSSGADTGELFF
TRBJ2-3 TRBV6-1 CASGGGGSSTDTQYF
TRBJ1-6 TRBV7-2 CASSNPLASPLHF
TRBJ2-7 TRBV20-1 CSASPSQRLSSYEQYF
TRBJ1-4 TRBV12-3/TRBV12-4 CASSFGGATNEKLFF
TRBJ2-5 TRBV20-1 CSASSGRGETQYF
TRBJ2-4 TRBV15 CATSRGLAGNIQYF
TRBJ2-7 TRBV11-2 CASSLINRDPPLSSYEQYF
TRBJ2-1 TRBV29-1 CSVGGGAGAGQFF
TRBJ2-3 TRBV13 CASSLGLGGSTDTQYF
TRBJ2-2 TRBV9 CASSANTNTGELFF
TRBJ2-7 TRBV5-4 CASSFVGLATYEQYF
TRBJ2-4 TRBV11-1 CASSSVGQGSSWAAKNIQYF
TRBJ1-6 TRBV6-5 CASSYRGNNSPLHF
TRBJ2-1 TRBV11-2 CASSSTSRLGGWESYNEQFF
TRBJ2-2 TRBV6-1 CASSLAGTSNTGELFF
TRBJ1-2 TRBV27 CASTRGRGDYGYTF
TRBJ1-3 TRBV28 CASSSPKEKTGNTIYF
TRBJ2-5 TRBV5-1 CASLLAGGTGETQYF
TRBJ1-5 TRBV4-3 CASSPRRDGTGNQPQHF
TRBJ2-1 TRBV7-9 CASSPRTLTYNEQFF
TRBJ2-1 TRBV19 CATSTGVNEQFF
TRBJ1-5 TRBV5-1 CASSPGQGGSQPQHF
TRBJ1-1 TRBV28 CASSLRDRTNTEAFF
TRBJ2-2 TRBV12-3/TRBV12-4 CASSFYSGQGRTGELFF
TRBJ1-2 TRBV12-3/TRBV12-4 CASRRGGENGYTF
TRBJ2-7 TRBV5-1 CASRSGNYEQYF
TRBJ1-1 TRBV27 CASSLRTGGWGTEAFF
TRBJ2-6 TRBV27 CASSFTSGQSGANVLTF
TRBJ1-2 TRBV20-1 CSALAKAAGNYGYTF
TRBJ2-1 TRBV15 CATSRDNSVSSYNGQFF
TRBJ2-1 TRBV20-1 CSASRGAEQFF
TRBJ2-3 TRBV6-2/TRBV6-3 CASPPASGSTDTQYF
TRBJ2-1 TRBV10-3 CAIKAGEMNEQFF
TRBJ2-6 TRBV5-1 CATQTGVTSGANVLTF
TRBJ1-5 TRBV2 CASSEEPINQPQHF
TRBJ1-1 TRBV5-1 CASRGDRGNTEAFF
TRBJ2-1 TRBV5-1 CASSLPGQYNEQFF
TRBJ2-1 TRBV12-3/TRBV12-4 CASSRRLAGGPHEQFF
TRBJ1-1 TRBV28 CASSFAGLNTEAFF
TRBJ2-7 TRBV4-1 CASSQERSSGRNYEQYF
TRBJ2-7 TRBV5-6 CASSLAVSYEQYF
TRBJ1-5 TRBV12-3/TRBV12-4 CASSPGTGGGNQPQHF
TRBJ1-2 TRBV4-1 CASSQGDREDGYTF
TRBJ2-7 TRBV29-1 CSVARTLNYEQYF
TRBJ1-1 TRBV6-1 CASRDRARDTEAFF
TRBJ2-3 TRBV15 CATSPGTPDTQYF
TRBJ1-5 TRBV5-6 CASSWGTRGNQPQHF
TRBJ1-2 TRBV14 CASSQVPGARDLAYGYTF
TRBJ2-4 TRBV7-2 CASSLNGYIQYF
TRBJ2-1 TRBV11-1 CASSLERHSRRFF
TRBJ2-2 TRBV7-4 CASSLASGRIRAGELFF
TRBJ2-1 TRBV7-8 CASSLEFTSGRNEQFF
TRBJ2-7 TRBV5-1 CASSFGQQQYF